The 22 T cell receptor beta chains below all came from one sample that was sequenced in a study of early T cells in non-severe SARS-CoV-2 infection. TCRdb used MiXCR to reprocess the 5' RACE reads, holding one entry per CDR3 protein. The repertoire holds approximately 42,000 distinct CDR3 sequences, with around 7% as singletons. The sample consisted of whole blood. These receptors were collected from an adult who was a healthcare worker with PCR-confirmed SARS-CoV-2 infection or an uninfected control (not recorded which).

In its sample, this clonotype was seen many times. This chain connects TRBV7-9 to TRBJ2-7; D possibly corresponds to TRBD2 (5 bases). The germline gives CDR1 SEHNR, CDR2 FQNEAQ (reference sequence). The CDR3 contains 14 residues. V lost 1 base and J 3 bases, leaving 10 bases between the germline ends. This CDR3 reads CASSLERPGYEQYF. The CDR3 DNA reads TGTGCCAGCAGCTTAGAGCGGCCCGGCTACGAGCAGTACTTC.

This clonotype was recorded a few times. The chain couples TRBV5-5 to TRBJ2-3, with D uncertain. From germline, CDR1 is SGHKS and CDR2 YYEKEE (reference sequence). Trimming left V 1 base short and J 0 bases short, with 6 bases between. CDR3 length equals 14 residues. CDR3 amino acids: CASSLRVSTDTQYF. DNA for the CDR3: TGTGCCAGCAGCTTGAGAGTTAGCACAGATACGCAGTATTTT.

This clonotype was detected a few times. The J gene is TRBJ1-1, the V gene TRBV5-5, with a possible D match to TRBD1 (6 bases). V was clipped by 4 bases and J by 7 bases, with 11 bases between them. Looked up from germline, CDR1 is SGHKS and CDR2 is YYEKEE (reference sequence). This CDR3 contains 12 residues. The CDR3 protein is CASSGRGNEAFF. In DNA, the CDR3 is TGTGCCAGCAGCGGTAGGGGGAATGAAGCTTTCTTT.

This clonotype has just a few counts. The rearrangement uses TRBV6-2 or TRBV6-3 and TRBJ2-6; D may be TRBD2 (5 bases). V was cut by 6 bases and J by 1 base, with 19 bases left in between. Germline loops: CDR1 MNHEY, CDR2 SVGEGT. This CDR3 is 18 amino acids long. CDR3 coding DNA: TGTGCCAGCAGCTCCTCCGGGGAGCGAGCTTCTGGGGCCAACGTCCTGACTTTC. This codes for CASSSSGERASGANVLTF.

This clonotype has just one count. The chain employs TRBV12-5 and TRBJ2-7; D perhaps matches TRBD1 (6 bases). CDR3 size: 14 residues. Germline assignment: CDR1 LGHNT and CDR2 FRNRAP. The V end was cut by 6 bases, the J end by 6 bases, with 18 bases between. CDR3 in amino acids: CASGPGHPPGEQYF. CDR3 bases: TGTGCTAGTGGGCCGGGACACCCGCCAGGCGAGCAGTACTTC.

J is TRBJ1-5 and V is TRBV5-6; D is possibly TRBD1 (6 bases). The V gene's germline CDR1 is SGHDT and CDR2 YYEEEE. The ends were cut back, 3 bases at V and 5 bases at J, with 12 bases in the middle. There are 14 residues in the CDR3. The CDR3 sequence is CASSYSGVDQPQHF. The CDR3 DNA sequence: TGTGCCAGCAGCTACTCAGGGGTCGATCAGCCCCAGCATTTT.

This clonotype was seen at least ten times. This chain joins TRBV6-5 and TRBJ1-1; the D gene is possibly TRBD1 (6 bases). The CDR3 is 13 amino acids. The germline gives CDR1 MNHEY, CDR2 SVGAGI. Trimming removed 3 bases from V and 4 bases from J, with 9 bases in between. CDR3 in DNA: TGTGCCAGCAGTTATGGGGGGCTCACTGAAGCTTTCTTT. As protein: CASSYGGLTEAFF.

The chain uses TRBV6-2 or TRBV6-3 and TRBJ1-2, with D unresolved. The V end was cut by 2 bases, the J end by 2 bases, with 15 bases between. The CDR3 is 16 residues long. Germline CDR1 is MNHEY and CDR2 is SVGEGT. CDR3 nucleotide sequence: TGTGCCAGCAGTTACCGGACCGACTACCGAAACTATGGCTACACCTTC. Protein: CASSYRTDYRNYGYTF.

This clonotype was recorded at least ten times. J is TRBJ2-1 and V is TRBV10-2; 11 nucleotides agree with TRBD2. V lost 5 bases and J lost 6; bases outside the gene matches: 0. The CDR3 is 13 residues long. The germline V gene encodes CDR1 WSHSY and CDR2 SAAADI. The CDR3 DNA follows: TGCGCCAGCAGTACTAGCGGGAGCAATGAGCAGTTCTTC. It yields the protein CASSTSGSNEQFF.

This chain connects TRBV6-2 or TRBV6-3 to TRBJ2-1; weak D call: TRBD2 (6 bases). Trimming left V 7 bases short and J 4 bases short, with 14 bases between. This CDR3 comprises 14 residues. CDR1 and CDR2 (germline): MNHEY, SVGEGT. The CDR3 reads CASTSAGEYNEQFF. In nucleotides, the CDR3 is TGTGCCAGCACCTCAGCGGGCGAGTACAATGAGCAGTTCTTC.

This clonotype was seen repeatedly, ten times or more. CDR3 amino acids: CASSQNQDGGNTIYF. CDR3 in DNA: TGTGCCAGCAGCCAGAATCAGGACGGAGGAAACACCATATATTTT. J is TRBJ1-3 and V is TRBV14; D uncertain. Germline lookup yields CDR1 SGHDN and CDR2 FVKESK. With 3 bases removed from V and 4 bases from J, the gap between germline ends came to 13 bases. The CDR3 extends over 15 amino acids.

Only a few counts were recorded for this clonotype. At one boundary the junction diverges from the germline segment, which might be a read error. The chain joins TRBV7-2 to TRBJ1-4, with 8 bases fitting TRBD1. Germline assignment: CDR1 SGHTA and CDR2 FQGNSA. CDR3 length: 16 residues. CDR3 DNA sequence: TGTGCCAGCAGCTTAGGGACAGGGTATTCACATGAGAAACTGTTTTTT. Protein: CASSLGTGYSHEKLFF.

The chain couples TRBV6-6 to TRBJ1-1; perhaps TRBD1 as D (5 bases). V was shortened by 4 bases and J by 0 bases, with 15 bases between the two germline ends. CDR1 and CDR2 (germline): MNHNY, SVGAGI (reference sequence). The CDR3 has 16 residues. CDR3 region: CASSSQDIGMNTEAFF. The CDR3 DNA reads as TGTGCCAGCAGTTCTCAGGACATAGGAATGAACACTGAAGCTTTCTTT.

The sample holds a few counts of this clonotype. V and J are TRBV20-1 and TRBJ1-1; no definite D call. Looked up from germline, CDR1 is DFQATT and CDR2 is SNEGSKA (reference sequence). Trimming removed 3 bases at V and 4 bases at J, with 21 bases between. This CDR3 is built from 16 residues. Here the CDR3 DNA reads TGCAGTGCTAGTCCCCCAGGTAGAGGACTGGGCACTGAAGCTTTCTTT. Translation gives CSASPPGRGLGTEAFF.

This clonotype was seen many times. The chain recombines TRBV7-8 with TRBJ2-2, with D possibly matching TRBD1 (6 bases). The V gene's germline CDR1 is SGHVS and CDR2 FQNEAQ. The CDR3 is 14 residues long. V was shortened by 5 bases and J by 3 bases, with 10 bases between the two germline ends. The CDR3 loop reads CASSGRQDTGELFF. CDR3 coding DNA: TGTGCCAGCAGCGGCCGACAGGACACCGGGGAGCTGTTTTTT.

V usage is TRBV5-6 and J usage is TRBJ1-3; D not certain. This CDR3 comprises 17 residues. V dropped 1 base and J dropped 0 bases, with 14 bases sitting between them. The germline CDR1 and CDR2 sequences are SGHDT and YYEEEE. CDR3 loop: CASSLLGRISSGNTIYF. The CDR3 coding sequence is TGTGCCAGCAGCTTGCTAGGCCGGATTTCCTCTGGAAACACCATATATTTT.

This clonotype was picked up a small number of times. The chain recombines TRBV7-9 with TRBJ1-1; 7 bases agree with TRBD1. CDR3 length: 15 amino acids. From germline, CDR1 is SEHNR and CDR2 FQNEAQ (reference sequence). The ends lost 5 bases at V and 1 base at J; junction bases unmatched: 7. This chain's CDR3 is CASSVNRGANTEAFF. CDR3 bases: TGTGCCAGCAGCGTGAACAGGGGCGCGAACACTGAAGCTTTCTTT.

This clonotype was seen many times. The chain employs TRBV7-6 and TRBJ1-6; D not resolved. V gave up 3 bases and J gave up 4 bases, with 7 bases separating them. CDR1 and CDR2 (germline): SGHVS, FNYEAQ. The CDR3 extends over 14 amino acids. CDR3 protein: CASSFERYNSPLHF. DNA for the CDR3: TGTGCCAGCAGCTTCGAACGGTATAATTCACCCCTCCACTTT.

This clonotype was detected ten times or more. CDR3 amino acids: CASSWDRAEQYF. CDR3 DNA: TGCGCCAGCAGCTGGGACAGGGCCGAGCAGTACTTC. V usage is TRBV5-1 and J usage is TRBJ2-7, with 9 bases matching TRBD1. Germline values: CDR1 SGHRS, CDR2 YFSETQ. V lost 3 bases and J lost 6; bases outside the gene matches: 1. CDR3 length equals 12 residues.

This clonotype was found many times. The chain is built from TRBV7-6 and TRBJ2-1, with 7 nucleotides matching TRBD2. The CDR3 is 12 residues long. Germline CDR1 SGHVS, CDR2 FNYEAQ. V shed 4 bases and J 10 bases; nucleotides not matched to a gene: 4. This CDR3 is CASSSGRVEQFF. In DNA, the CDR3 is TGTGCCAGCAGCTCGGGGAGGGTCGAGCAGTTCTTC. Combining the CDR3 with reference TRBV7-6 and TRBJ2-1 gives the whole variable domain GAGVSQSPRYKVTKRGQDVALRCDPISGHVSLYWYRQALGQGPEFLTYFNYEAQQDKSGLPNDRFSAERPEGSISTLTIQRTEQRDSAMYRCASSSGRVEQFFGPGTRLTVL.

The table lists this clonotype with a count of one. The chain employs TRBV9 and TRBJ2-2; D is undetermined. Trimming removed 3 bases at V and 2 bases at J, with 8 bases between. In germline, CDR1 is SGDLS, CDR2 YYNGEE. CDR3 length: 14 residues. The CDR3 is CASSARPNTGELFF. For the CDR3, the DNA is TGTGCCAGCAGCGCACGGCCAAACACCGGGGAGCTGTTTTTT.

This clonotype was picked up many times. V gene TRBV21-1 combines with J gene TRBJ1-1; the table names TRBD1, a call not compared with the DNA. TRBV21-1 is tagged as a pseudogene. The CDR3 runs 17 residues. CDR3 in DNA: TGTGCCAGCAGCAAAGTCGGAAACAGGGGGCCTGACACTGAAGCTTTCTTT. Translated: CASSKVGNRGPDTEAFF.